The 9 T cell receptor beta chains below were found in one sample sequenced in a study of OX40 agonist ivuxolimab in advanced cancers. Sequenced by immunoSEQ multiplex PCR; TCRdb stores in-frame clones only, minus some. The sample includes roughly 20,000 clones, 70% to 90% of them seen just once. The sequences come from CD4+ or CD8+ T cells sorted from blood, collected in a trial of the OX40 agonist ivuxolimab. The receptors were gathered from an adult with an advanced solid tumor such as melanoma, head and neck, liver or kidney cancer.

This clone was recorded a few times. This chain connects TRBV5-1 to TRBJ2-1; the match to TRBD2 covers 13 bases. The CDR3 is 16 amino acids. The trim removed 4 bases at V and 6 bases at J, leaving 7 bases unmatched. Germline loops: CDR1 SGHRS, CDR2 YFSETQ. In DNA form, the CDR3 reads TGCGCCAGCAGCCCTGGACTAGCGGGAGTATTCAATGAGCAGTTCTTC. Its protein product is CASSPGLAGVFNEQFF. The variable domain in full, with the rest retrieved from reference TRBV5-1 and TRBJ2-1, is KAGVTQTPRYLIKTRGQQVTLSCSPISGHRSVSWYQQTPGQGLQFLFEYFSETQRNKGNFPGRFSGRQFSNSRSEMNVSTLELGDSALYLCASSPGLAGVFNEQFFGPGTRLTVL.

The chain is built from TRBV6-1 and TRBJ2-3, with D tentatively TRBD1 or TRBD2 (5 bases each). The CDR3 covers 15 residues. V lost 6 bases to trimming and J lost 6 bases, with 19 bases between them. The V gene's germline CDR1 is MNHNS and CDR2 SASEGT. CDR3 in DNA: TGTGCCAGCAGGACCCCGGGGCTAGCAGGCGATACGCAGTATTTT. Its protein product is CASRTPGLAGDTQYF.

V usage is TRBV27 and J usage is TRBJ2-7; tentatively, D is TRBD1 (6 bases). Trimming left V 6 bases short and J 1 base short, with 13 bases between. The CDR3 spans 14 residues. CDR1 is MNHEY, CDR2 SMNVEV, per germline (reference sequence). The CDR3 protein is CASSPVGGSYEQYF. The CDR3 DNA is TGTGCCAGCAGCCCGGTAGGGGGTTCCTACGAGCAGTACTTC.

In this sample, this clone turned up a few times. The chain recombines TRBV27 with TRBJ1-1, with 9 bases that match TRBD1. Losses at the gene ends were 5 bases for V and 5 bases for J; bases not matched to a gene: 12. The CDR3 has 16 amino acids. CDR1 and CDR2 (germline): MNHEY, SMNVEV (reference sequence). Here the CDR3 reads CASSTGQGAVGTEAFF. The CDR3 nucleotides read TGTGCCAGCAGTACGGGACAGGGAGCGGTGGGGACTGAAGCTTTCTTT.

This sequence joins TRBV7-8 and TRBJ2-7; 13 nucleotides agree with TRBD2. The length of the CDR3 is 17 residues. V lost 7 bases to trimming and J lost 6 bases; unmatched junction nucleotides: 15. From germline, CDR1 is SGHVS and CDR2 FQNEAQ. DNA for the CDR3: TGTGCCAGCACCCAGGGACTAGCGGGAATCCTGGGCCTCGAGCAGTACTTC. It codes for CASTQGLAGILGLEQYF.

The chain uses TRBV7-6 and TRBJ2-7; no definite D call. The V gene's germline CDR1 is SGHVS and CDR2 FNYEAQ. Trimming took off 5 bases at V and 4 bases at J, with 12 bases between the two ends. This CDR3 has 13 amino acids. The CDR3 DNA reads TGTGCCAGCAGCCCAGAGGTCGGATACGAGCAGTACTTC. This translates into CASSPEVGYEQYF.

J is TRBJ1-1 and V is TRBV4-1; 7 bases are shared with TRBD1. The CDR3 is made up of 15 amino acids. V lost 1 base and J lost 0; bases outside the gene matches: 2. Germline V gene sequence: CDR1 MGHRA, CDR2 YSYEKL. The CDR3 spells CASSQGGQMNTEAFF. The CDR3 DNA follows: TGCGCCAGCAGCCAAGGGGGACAGATGAACACTGAAGCTTTCTTT.

The chain joins TRBV2 to TRBJ1-5; no clear D gene. Germline CDR1 reads SNHLY; CDR2 reads FYNNEI. The V and J ends lost 2 bases and 1 base respectively, with 6 bases between them. This CDR3 spans 14 amino acids. The CDR3 DNA is TGTGCCAGCAGTGAAATGGGGAGCAATCAGCCCCAGCATTTT. Translating gives CASSEMGSNQPQHF.

The chain combines TRBV11-2 with TRBJ1-2; D gene uncertain. V gave up 0 bases and J gave up 8 bases, with 10 bases separating them. Germline V gene lookup returns CDR1 SGHAT and CDR2 FQNNGV. The CDR3 is made up of 13 amino acids. The CDR3 is CASSLDLESGYTF. DNA of the CDR3: TGTGCCAGCAGCTTAGATCTGGAGAGCGGCTACACCTTC.